The 5 T cell receptor beta chains given below trace back to one sample, sequenced in a study of CD8+ T cells in alopecia areata. RNA was extracted and reverse transcribed into cDNA as the sequencing template. Assay: immunoSEQ multiplex PCR; the TCRdb copy retains only in-frame clones and omits some. The table includes 150,000 to 200,000 clones, roughly 65% detected once. Treatment meaning: oral pan-JAK inhibitor, 5-10 mg twice daily. Source: CD4+ T cells sorted from blood, taken at week 4, from a patient treated with tofacitinib. These TCRs come from a human donor with alopecia areata.

The rearrangement uses TRBV6-6 and TRBJ1-2; 8 bases match TRBD1. There are 11 residues in the CDR3. Germline V lookup: CDR1 MNHNY, CDR2 SVGAGI (reference sequence). J lost 8 bases, V lost 7 bases, and 3 bases had no gene match. In DNA form, the CDR3 reads TGTGCCAGCAAGACAGGGGAAGGCTACACCTTC. It specifies CASKTGEGYTF.

V usage is TRBV30 and J usage is TRBJ1-6; 9 bases are a match to TRBD1. Germline CDR1 is GTSNPN and CDR2 is SVGIG (reference sequence). The length of the CDR3 is 15 residues. V shed 1 base and J 6 bases; nucleotides not matched to a gene: 4. The CDR3 DNA is TGTGCCTGGAGTGGGACACAGGGGGCTAATTCACCCCTCCACTTT. Translation gives CAWSGTQGANSPLHF.

V is TRBV30 and J is TRBJ2-1, with D perhaps matching TRBD1 (6 bases). Germline lookup yields CDR1 GTSNPN and CDR2 SVGIG (reference sequence). The CDR3 is 15 amino acids. The V end lost 1 base, the J end lost 2 bases, and 12 bases lay between the germline ends. Here the CDR3 reads CAWSDTGLTYNEQFF. Written as DNA, the CDR3 is TGTGCCTGGAGTGATACAGGGTTAACCTACAATGAGCAGTTCTTC.

This chain joins TRBV29-1 and TRBJ2-7; D gene ambiguous. V was trimmed by 3 bases and J by 8 bases, leaving 8 bases between them. The germline gives CDR1 SQVTM, CDR2 ANQGSEA. This CDR3 spans 10 amino acids. DNA for the CDR3: TGCAGCGTTGAGCTAGGGCAGCAGTACTTC. Translating it yields CSVELGQQYF.

The chain has TRBV7-9 and TRBJ1-1, with D hard to call. This CDR3 has 11 amino acids. The ends were cut back, 5 bases at V and 1 base at J, with 2 bases in the middle. Looked up from germline, CDR1 is SEHNR and CDR2 is FQNEAQ (reference sequence). CDR3 in DNA: TGTGCCAGCAGCAAGAACACTGAAGCTTTCTTT. Amino acids: CASSKNTEAFF.